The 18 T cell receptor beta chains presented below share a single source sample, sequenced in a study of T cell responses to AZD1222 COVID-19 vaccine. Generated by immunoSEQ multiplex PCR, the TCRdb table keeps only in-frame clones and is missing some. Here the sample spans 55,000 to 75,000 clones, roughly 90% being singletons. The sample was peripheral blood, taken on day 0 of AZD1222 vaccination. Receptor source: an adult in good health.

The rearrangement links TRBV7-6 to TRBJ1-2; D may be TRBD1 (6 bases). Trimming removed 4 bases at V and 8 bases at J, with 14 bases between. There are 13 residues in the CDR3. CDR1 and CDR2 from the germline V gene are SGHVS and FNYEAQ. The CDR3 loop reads CASSSTAGEGYTF. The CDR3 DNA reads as TGTGCCAGCAGCTCAACCGCAGGGGAAGGCTACACCTTC.

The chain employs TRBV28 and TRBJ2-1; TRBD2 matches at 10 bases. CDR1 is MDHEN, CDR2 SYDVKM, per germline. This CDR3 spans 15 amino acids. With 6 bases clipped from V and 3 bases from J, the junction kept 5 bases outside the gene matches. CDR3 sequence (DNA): TGTGCCAGCAGCCCAGCGGGGGGGATCTACAATGAGCAGTTCTTC. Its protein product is CASSPAGGIYNEQFF.

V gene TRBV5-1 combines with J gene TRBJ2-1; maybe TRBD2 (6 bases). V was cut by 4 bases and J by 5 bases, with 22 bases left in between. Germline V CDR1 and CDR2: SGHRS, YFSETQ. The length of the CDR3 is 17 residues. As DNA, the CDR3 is TGCGCCAGCAGCCCCCCCCCGGGGGTAGTGGGAGACAATGAGCAGTTCTTC. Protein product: CASSPPPGVVGDNEQFF.

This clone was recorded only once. The CDR3 region has the DNA TGTGCCAGCAGTACAGGGAGCTCCTACAATGAGCAGTTCTTC. Its protein is CASSTGSSYNEQFF. This chain connects TRBV6-5 to TRBJ2-1, with D possibly TRBD1 on 6 matching bases. Per germline, CDR1 MNHEY and CDR2 SVGAGI. The CDR3 runs 14 residues. V lost 5 bases and J lost 0, with 8 bases in between.

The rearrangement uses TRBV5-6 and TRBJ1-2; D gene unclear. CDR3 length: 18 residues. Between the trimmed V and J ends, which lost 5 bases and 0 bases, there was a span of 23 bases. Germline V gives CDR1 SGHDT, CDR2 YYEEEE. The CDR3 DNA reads TGTGCCAGCAGACCCCTGGGAGTCCTGGACGGTGCTAACTATGGCTACACCTTC. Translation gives CASRPLGVLDGANYGYTF. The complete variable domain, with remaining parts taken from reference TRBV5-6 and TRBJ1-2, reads DAGVTQSPTHLIKTRGQQVTLRCSPKSGHDTVSWYQQALGQGPQFIFQYYEEEERQRGNFPDRFSGHQFPNYSSELNVNALLLGDSALYLCASRPLGVLDGANYGYTFGSGTRLTVV.

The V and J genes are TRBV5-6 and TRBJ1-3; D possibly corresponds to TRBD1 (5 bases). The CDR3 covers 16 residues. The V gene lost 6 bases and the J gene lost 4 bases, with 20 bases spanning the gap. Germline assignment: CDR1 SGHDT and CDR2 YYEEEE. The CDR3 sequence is CASTPGGGRLGNTIYF. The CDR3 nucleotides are TGTGCCAGCACGCCCGGGGGGGGACGCCTGGGAAACACCATATATTTT.

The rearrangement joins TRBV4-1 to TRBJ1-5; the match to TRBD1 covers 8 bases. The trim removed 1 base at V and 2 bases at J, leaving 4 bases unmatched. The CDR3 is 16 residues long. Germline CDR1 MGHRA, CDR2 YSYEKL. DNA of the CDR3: TGCGCCAGCAGCCAAGGGGACAGGTTGGGCAATCAGCCCCAGCATTTT. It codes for CASSQGDRLGNQPQHF.

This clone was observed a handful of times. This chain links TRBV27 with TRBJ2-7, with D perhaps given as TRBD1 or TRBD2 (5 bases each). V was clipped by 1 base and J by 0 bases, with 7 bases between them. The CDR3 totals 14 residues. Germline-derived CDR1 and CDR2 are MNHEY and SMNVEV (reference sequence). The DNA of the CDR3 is TGTGCCAGCAGTTTATTTGGGGGCTCCTACGAGCAGTACTTC. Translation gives CASSLFGGSYEQYF.

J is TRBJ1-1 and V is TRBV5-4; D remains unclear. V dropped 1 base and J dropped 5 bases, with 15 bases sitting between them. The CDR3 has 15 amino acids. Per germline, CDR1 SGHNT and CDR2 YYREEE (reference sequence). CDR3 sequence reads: CASSLQSVGGTEAFF. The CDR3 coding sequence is TGTGCCAGCAGCTTGCAGTCCGTGGGCGGGACTGAAGCTTTCTTT.

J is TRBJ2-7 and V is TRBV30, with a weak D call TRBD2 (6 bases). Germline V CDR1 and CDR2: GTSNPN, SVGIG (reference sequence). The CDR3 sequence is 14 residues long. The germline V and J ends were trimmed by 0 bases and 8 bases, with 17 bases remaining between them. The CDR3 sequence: CAWSVQAGPGQQYF. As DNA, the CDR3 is TGTGCCTGGAGTGTCCAGGCGGGGCCTGGGCAGCAGTACTTC.

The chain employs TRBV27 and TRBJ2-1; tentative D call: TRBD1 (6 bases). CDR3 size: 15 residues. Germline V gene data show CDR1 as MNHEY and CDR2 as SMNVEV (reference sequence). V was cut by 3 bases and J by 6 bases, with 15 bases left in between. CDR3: CASSFEYRVGNEQFF. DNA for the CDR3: TGTGCCAGCAGTTTCGAGTACAGGGTCGGCAATGAGCAGTTCTTC.

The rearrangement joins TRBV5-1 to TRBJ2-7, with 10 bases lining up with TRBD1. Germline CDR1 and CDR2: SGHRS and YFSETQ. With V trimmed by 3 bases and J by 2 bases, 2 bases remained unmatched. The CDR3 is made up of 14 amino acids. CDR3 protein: CASSSGTGAYEQYF. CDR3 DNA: TGCGCCAGCAGCTCCGGGACAGGGGCCTACGAGCAGTACTTC. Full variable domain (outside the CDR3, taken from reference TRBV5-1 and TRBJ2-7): KAGVTQTPRYLIKTRGQQVTLSCSPISGHRSVSWYQQTPGQGLQFLFEYFSETQRNKGNFPGRFSGRQFSNSRSEMNVSTLELGDSALYLCASSSGTGAYEQYFGPGTRLTVT.

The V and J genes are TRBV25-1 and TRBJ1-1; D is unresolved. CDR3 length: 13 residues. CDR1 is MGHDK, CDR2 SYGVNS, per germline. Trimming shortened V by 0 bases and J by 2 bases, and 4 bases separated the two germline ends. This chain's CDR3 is CASSEYGNTEAFF. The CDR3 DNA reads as TGTGCCAGCAGTGAATACGGAAACACTGAAGCTTTCTTT.

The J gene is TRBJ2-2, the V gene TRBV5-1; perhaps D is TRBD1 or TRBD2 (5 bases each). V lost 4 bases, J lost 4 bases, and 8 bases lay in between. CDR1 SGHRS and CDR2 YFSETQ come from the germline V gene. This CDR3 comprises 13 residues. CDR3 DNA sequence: TGCGCCAGCAGCCGGGACCCCACCGGGGAGCTGTTTTTT. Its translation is CASSRDPTGELFF.

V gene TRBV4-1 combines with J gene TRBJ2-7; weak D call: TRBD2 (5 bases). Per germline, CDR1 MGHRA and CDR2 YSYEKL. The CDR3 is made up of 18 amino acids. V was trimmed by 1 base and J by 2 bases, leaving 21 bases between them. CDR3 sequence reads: CASSQVVTSPSSPYEQYF. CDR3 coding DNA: TGCGCCAGCAGCCAAGTTGTTACTAGTCCGTCAAGCCCCTACGAGCAGTACTTC.

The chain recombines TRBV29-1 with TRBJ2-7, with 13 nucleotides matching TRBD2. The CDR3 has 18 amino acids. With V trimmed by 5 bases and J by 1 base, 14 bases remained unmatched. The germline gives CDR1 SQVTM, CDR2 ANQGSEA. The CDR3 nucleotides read TGCAGCGTTTCAGGAGGGACTAGCGGGACTGGGGGTTCCTACGAGCAGTACTTC. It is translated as CSVSGGTSGTGGSYEQYF.

CDR3 in amino acids: CASTPQSGRSNTGELFF. CDR3 nucleotides: TGTGCCAGCACCCCCCAAAGCGGGAGGTCGAACACCGGGGAGCTGTTTTTT. This chain connects TRBV7-2 to TRBJ2-2, with 9 positions matching TRBD2. V lost 7 bases, J lost 0 bases, and 9 bases stayed unmatched. CDR1 is SGHTA and CDR2 is FQGNSA in the germline V gene. The CDR3 loop spans 17 amino acids.

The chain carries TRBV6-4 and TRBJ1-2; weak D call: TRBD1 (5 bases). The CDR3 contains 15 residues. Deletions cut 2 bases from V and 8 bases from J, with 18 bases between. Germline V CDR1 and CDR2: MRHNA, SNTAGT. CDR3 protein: CASSDRLGQAPGYTF. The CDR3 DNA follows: TGTGCCAGCAGTGACCGGTTGGGGCAGGCCCCGGGCTACACCTTC.